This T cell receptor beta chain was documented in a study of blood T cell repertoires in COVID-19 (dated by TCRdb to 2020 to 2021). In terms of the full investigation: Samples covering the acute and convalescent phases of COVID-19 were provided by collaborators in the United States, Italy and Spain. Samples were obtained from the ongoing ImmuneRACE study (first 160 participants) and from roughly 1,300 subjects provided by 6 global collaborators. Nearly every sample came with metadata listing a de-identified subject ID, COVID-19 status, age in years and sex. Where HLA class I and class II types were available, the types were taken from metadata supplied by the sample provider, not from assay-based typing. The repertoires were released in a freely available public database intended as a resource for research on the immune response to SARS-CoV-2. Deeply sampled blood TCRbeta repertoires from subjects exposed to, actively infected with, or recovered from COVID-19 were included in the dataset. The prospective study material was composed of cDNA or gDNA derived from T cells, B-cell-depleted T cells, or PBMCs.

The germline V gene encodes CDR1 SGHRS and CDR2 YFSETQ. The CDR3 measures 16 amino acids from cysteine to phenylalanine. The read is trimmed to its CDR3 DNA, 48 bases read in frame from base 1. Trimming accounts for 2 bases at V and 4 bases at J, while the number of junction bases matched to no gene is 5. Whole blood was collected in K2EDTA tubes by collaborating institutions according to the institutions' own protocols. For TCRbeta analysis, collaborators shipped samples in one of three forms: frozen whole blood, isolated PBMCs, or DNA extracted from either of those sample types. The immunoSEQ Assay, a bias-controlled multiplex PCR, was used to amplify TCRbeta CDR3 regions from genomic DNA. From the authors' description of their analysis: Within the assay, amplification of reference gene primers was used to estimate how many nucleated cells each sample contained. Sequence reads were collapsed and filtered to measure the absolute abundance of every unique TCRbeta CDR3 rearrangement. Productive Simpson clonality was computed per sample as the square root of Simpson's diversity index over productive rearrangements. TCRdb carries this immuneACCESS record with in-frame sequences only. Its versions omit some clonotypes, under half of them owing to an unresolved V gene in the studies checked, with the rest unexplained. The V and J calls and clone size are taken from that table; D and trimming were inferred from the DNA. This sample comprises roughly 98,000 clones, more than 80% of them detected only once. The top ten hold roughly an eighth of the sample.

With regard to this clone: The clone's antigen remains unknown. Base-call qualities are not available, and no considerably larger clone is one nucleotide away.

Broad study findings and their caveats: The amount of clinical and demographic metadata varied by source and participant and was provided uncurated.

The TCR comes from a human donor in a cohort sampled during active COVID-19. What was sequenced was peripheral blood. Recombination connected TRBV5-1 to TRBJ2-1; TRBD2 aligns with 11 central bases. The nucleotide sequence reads TGCGCCAGCAGCTTAGGTAGCGGGGGGGTATACAATGAGCAGTTCTTC. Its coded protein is CASSLGSGGVYNEQFF.